Presented here are 10 T cell receptor beta chains from one specimen sequenced in a study of blood T cell repertoires in COVID-19. Sequenced by immunoSEQ multiplex PCR; TCRdb stores in-frame clones only, minus some. The sample records 200,000 to 300,000 clones, around 89% being singletons. Sequencing was performed on PBMCs or T cells enriched from blood (not recorded which). The receptors shown here come from a man in his fifties or sixties who had been exposed to COVID-19.

The J gene is TRBJ1-6, the V gene TRBV5-6; D unresolved. V shed 0 bases and J shed 8 bases, with 6 bases lying between them. From germline, CDR1 is SGHDT and CDR2 YYEEEE. The CDR3 contains 13 residues. The CDR3 region has the DNA TGTGCCAGCAGCTTGGGGAGGGATTCACCCCTCCACTTT. This encodes CASSLGRDSPLHF.

The chain carries TRBV2 and TRBJ1-5; 11 nucleotides align to TRBD1. V was clipped by 6 bases and J by 0 bases; unmatched bases: 7. Per germline, CDR1 SNHLY and CDR2 FYNNEI. This CDR3 contains 17 residues. CDR3 coding DNA: TGTGCCAGCAGACGGGACAGGGGGGCCTATAGCAATCAGCCCCAGCATTTT. Protein product: CASRRDRGAYSNQPQHF. The entire variable domain, with the rest obtained from reference TRBV2 and TRBJ1-5, is as follows: EPEVTQTPSHQVTQMGQEVILRCVPISNHLYFYWYRQILGQKVEFLVSFYNNEISEKSEIFDDQFSVERPDGSNFTLKIRSTKLEDSAMYFCASRRDRGAYSNQPQHFGDGTRLSIL.

The V and J genes are TRBV2 and TRBJ1-1; tentatively, D is TRBD1 (5 bases). Per the germline V gene, CDR1 is SNHLY and CDR2 is FYNNEI. CDR3 length equals 12 residues. With 5 bases removed from V and 11 bases from J, the gap between germline ends came to 15 bases. The CDR3 bases are TGTGCCAGCAGTCTGAGCGCAGGGTATGCTTTCTTT. Its protein is CASSLSAGYAFF.

The V call is TRBV9, the J call TRBJ2-4; D gene ambiguous. The CDR3 has 14 amino acids. Trimming shortened V by 3 bases and J by 0 bases, and 7 bases separated the two germline ends. Germline assignment: CDR1 SGDLS and CDR2 YYNGEE. This CDR3 is CASSDSLAKNIQYF. CDR3 in DNA: TGTGCCAGCAGCGATAGCTTAGCCAAAAACATTCAGTACTTC.

The chain is built from TRBV7-3 and TRBJ2-1; the match to TRBD2 covers 16 bases. The CDR3 covers 19 residues. V gave up 4 bases and J gave up 9 bases; unmatched junction bases: 15. Germline V gene sequence: CDR1 SGHTA, CDR2 FQGTGA. The CDR3 nucleotides read TGTGCCAGCAGCTCTCGCTCCGGGACTAGCGGGAGGGCCTACGGTGAGCAGTTCTTC. Residues: CASSSRSGTSGRAYGEQFF.

The chain links TRBV5-1 to TRBJ1-5; 8 bases are shared with TRBD1. Germline V CDR1 and CDR2: SGHRS, YFSETQ. With V trimmed by 4 bases and J by 3 bases, 6 bases remained unmatched. The length of the CDR3 is 15 residues. The CDR3 spells CASSPGTGNNQPQHF. CDR3 DNA sequence: TGCGCCAGCAGCCCAGGGACAGGAAACAATCAGCCCCAGCATTTT.

V and J are TRBV29-1 and TRBJ2-1; the D is unclear. Germline V gene data show CDR1 as SQVTM and CDR2 as ANQGSEA. CDR3 size: 11 residues. Trimming shortened V by 2 bases and J by 6 bases, and 5 bases separated the two germline ends. Here the CDR3 DNA reads TGCAGCGTTGAACGGGTCAATGAGCAGTTCTTC. Protein sequence: CSVERVNEQFF.

This clone was seen a single time. V usage is TRBV30 and J usage is TRBJ2-5; D possibly corresponds to TRBD2 (6 bases). Germline CDR1 reads GTSNPN; CDR2 reads SVGIG (reference sequence). The CDR3 is 14 amino acids. The V end was cut by 5 bases, the J end by 5 bases, with 18 bases between. The CDR3 region has the DNA TGTGCCTGGGGGGTGGGCGGGACTTTGGAGACCCAGTACTTC. Translation: CAWGVGGTLETQYF.

The chain combines TRBV11-1 with TRBJ2-3; TRBD1 matches at 9 bases. This CDR3 region has 16 residues. V lost 3 bases, J lost 1 base, and 5 bases stayed unmatched. Germline-derived CDR1 and CDR2 are SGHAT and FQDESV (reference sequence). CDR3 protein: CASSFRQGVGTDTQYF. The CDR3 DNA reads as TGTGCCAGCAGCTTTCGACAGGGGGTAGGCACAGATACGCAGTATTTT.

DNA for the CDR3: TGTGCCAGCTCACCACCGTCCGGGGGACCCTATGGCTACACCTTC. Translating it yields CASSPPSGGPYGYTF. The chain combines TRBV18 with TRBJ1-2, with D possibly matching TRBD1 (5 bases). The CDR3 loop spans 15 amino acids. The germline CDR1 and CDR2 sequences are KGHSH and LQKENI. Trimming pared 0 bases from V and 4 bases from J, leaving 12 bases between.